The rows below give T cell receptor beta chains drawn from one sample of a study of regulatory T cells in long-lasting Graves disease. One entry per CDR3 protein, called by TCRdb with MiXCR from the multiplex PCR reads. Of 350,000 to 500,000 distinct CDR3 sequences in the sample, roughly 15% were seen once. This same sample was also taken into another study, of T cells in Graves' hyperthyroidism and ophthalmopathy.

The sample consisted of peripheral blood mononuclear cells (PBMCs), taken at new diagnosis, from a patient treated with antithyroid drugs. Receptor source: a woman younger than 45 with Graves disease. Each CDR3 is given with its conserved first and last residue. A D gene is named only where the DNA matches it firmly. Clone sizes are given selectively: once, few, many, or a class where the clone is expanded.

>TRBJ1-5|many|NA|TRBV6-2/TRBV6-3
CASSYRRSNQPQHF
TGTGCCAGCAGTTATCGGCGCAGCAATCAGCCCCAGCATTTT
>TRBJ2-7|few|TRBD1|TRBV12-3/TRBV12-4
CASSRSGTAYEQYF
TGTGCCAGCAGTCGATCCGGGACAGCCTACGAGCAGTACTTC
>TRBJ1-3|few|NA|TRBV5-6
CASSLVGQGRGNTIYF
TGTGCCAGCAGCTTGGTAGGGCAAGGGCGTGGAAACACCATATATTTT
>TRBJ1-4|NA|NA|TRBV12-3/TRBV12-4
CASSSPGGLREKLFF
TGTGCCAGCAGTTCCCCGGGAGGGCTCCGTGAAAAACTGTTTTTT
>TRBJ2-1|many|TRBD2|TRBV24-1
CATSEGLAGVSYNEQFF
TGTGCCACCAGTGAGGGACTAGCGGGAGTATCCTACAATGAGCAGTTCTTC
>TRBJ2-1|many|TRBD2|TRBV5-6
CASSSMAGGPSYNEQFF
TGTGCCAGCAGCTCCATGGCGGGAGGGCCCTCCTACAATGAGCAGTTCTTC
>TRBJ1-6|NA|TRBD1|TRBV7-2
CASSQDRGTSPLHF
TGTGCCAGCAGCCAAGACAGGGGGACTTCACCCCTCCACTTT
>TRBJ2-5|many|NA|TRBV28
CASSFPGKETQYF
TGTGCCAGCAGTTTCCCCGGCAAAGAGACCCAGTACTTC
>TRBJ2-5|many|NA|TRBV3-1
CASSPAGTRETQYF
TGTGCCAGCAGCCCCGCCGGGACTCGAGAGACCCAGTACTTC
>TRBJ2-1|few|NA|TRBV19
CASSMVAANNEQFF
TGTGCCAGTAGTATGGTTGCGGCCAACAATGAGCAGTTCTTC
>TRBJ2-2|NA|NA|TRBV29-1
CSVGLDSPGELFF
TGCAGCGTTGGCCTAGACTCCCCCGGGGAGCTGTTTTTT
>TRBJ1-4|few|NA|TRBV29-1
CSVEGDTNEKLFF
TGCAGCGTTGAAGGGGATACTAATGAAAAACTGTTTTTT
>TRBJ2-7|many|NA|TRBV30
CAWTGDSYEQYF
TGTGCCTGGACGGGAGATTCGTACGAGCAGTACTTC
>TRBJ2-2|NA|NA|TRBV5-4
CASSLEPGESGELFF
TGTGCCAGCAGCTTGGAGCCAGGGGAGAGCGGGGAGCTGTTTTTT
>TRBJ2-2|NA|NA|TRBV4-1
CASSQLTRHLAGELFF
TGCGCCAGCAGCCAATTAACTCGACATCTCGCCGGGGAGCTGTTTTTT
>TRBJ2-1|many|TRBD1|TRBV6-2/TRBV6-3
CASSLDRGDEQFF
TGTGCCAGCAGTCTGGACAGGGGTGATGAGCAGTTCTTC
>TRBJ2-2|few|NA|TRBV7-9
CASSSPGTWAGELFF
TGTGCCAGCAGCTCCCCCGGGACTTGGGCCGGGGAGCTGTTTTTT
>TRBJ2-1|many|TRBD1|TRBV28
CASSFRIGTGIVQFF
TGTGCCAGCAGTTTTAGAATAGGGACAGGTATAGTTCAGTTCTTC
>TRBJ1-2|NA|TRBD1|TRBV24-1
CATSDSGTGGNYGYTF
TGTGCCACCAGTGATTCCGGGACAGGGGGGAACTATGGCTACACCTTC
>TRBJ2-1|NA|TRBD2|TRBV5-1
CACGTSGSKMVEQFF
TGCGCTTGTGGGACTAGCGGGAGTAAGATGGTTGAGCAGTTCTTC
>TRBJ2-7|many|NA|TRBV28
CASSLGDKYEQYF
TGTGCCAGCAGTTTGGGGGACAAATACGAGCAGTACTTC
>TRBJ1-1|many|NA|TRBV29-1
CSSKAGGNTEAFF
TGCAGCTCGAAGGCGGGAGGAAACACTGAAGCTTTCTTT
>TRBJ1-2|few|TRBD1|TRBV7-2
CASTPETGPYGYTF
TGTGCCAGCACCCCAGAGACAGGGCCTTATGGCTACACCTTC
>TRBJ2-3|NA|TRBD2|TRBV28
CASRPPGLAGDVEADTQYF
TGTGCCAGCAGACCCCCGGGACTAGCGGGAGACGTCGAGGCAGATACGCAGTATTTT
>TRBJ1-1|many|NA|TRBV9
CASSANINPAPEPMNTEAFF
TGTGCCAGCAGCGCCAACATTAACCCAGCACCGGAACCGATGAACACTGAAGCTTTCTTT
>TRBJ2-1|NA|NA|TRBV7-9
CASSLFIGDEQFF
TGTGCCAGCAGCTTATTCATCGGCGATGAGCAGTTCTTC
>TRBJ2-5|NA|NA|TRBV28
CASSHDSFETQYF
TGTGCCAGCAGTCACGACAGTTTCGAGACCCAGTACTTC
>TRBJ1-5|many|TRBD1|TRBV28
CASSSPGGRQPQHF
TGTGCCAGCAGTTCCCCAGGGGGCCGTCAGCCCCAGCATTTT
>TRBJ2-3|few|TRBD2|TRBV20-1
CSARRTSGTDTQYF
TGCAGTGCTAGGAGGACTAGCGGGACAGATACGCAGTATTTT
>TRBJ1-4|NA|NA|TRBV30
CAWSGGEEQEKLFF
TGTGCCTGGAGTGGAGGAGAGGAGCAAGAAAAACTGTTTTTT
>TRBJ2-1|NA|TRBD1|TRBV6-6
CASSYSSGTGGNEQFF
TGTGCCAGCAGTTACTCGAGTGGGACAGGGGGTAATGAGCAGTTCTTC
>TRBJ2-1|many|TRBD2|TRBV28
CASSWIAGDSYNEQFF
TGTGCCAGCAGTTGGATAGCGGGGGACTCCTACAATGAGCAGTTCTTC
>TRBJ2-5|many|TRBD2|TRBV2
CASSFSGSVETQYF
TGTGCCAGCAGTTTTAGCGGGAGTGTGGAGACCCAGTACTTC
>TRBJ1-1|many|NA|TRBV28
CASSTTSLTGGFGAFF
TGTGCCAGCAGTACAACGTCCTTGACAGGCGGATTTGGGGCTTTCTTT
>TRBJ2-4|NA|NA|TRBV5-1
CASSSIGTAKNIQYF
TGCGCCAGCAGCTCTATAGGGACGGCCAAAAACATTCAGTACTTC
>TRBJ2-7|many|NA|TRBV7-9
CASSLSPEAYEQYF
TGTGCCAGCAGCTTAAGCCCAGAGGCTTACGAGCAGTACTTC
>TRBJ2-1|NA|TRBD2|TRBV3-1
CASSHGGSSYNDQFF
TGTGCCAGCAGCCACGGCGGGAGCTCCTACAATGACCAGTTCTTC
>TRBJ2-1|NA|NA|TRBV19
CASTLTGRYNEQFF
TGTGCCAGTACCCTTACAGGGCGGTACAATGAGCAGTTCTTC
>TRBJ2-3|NA|NA|TRBV9
CASSPHPGASTDTQYF
TGTGCCAGCAGCCCACACCCGGGGGCCTCGACAGATACGCAGTATTTT
>TRBJ2-5|NA|NA|TRBV7-8
CVSSLVQETQYF
TGTGTCAGCAGCTTGGTCCAAGAGACCCAGTACTTC
>TRBJ2-1|many|TRBD2|TRBV7-3
CASSLSLGTSGSMPSGYNEQFF
TGTGCCAGCAGCTTGAGCTTAGGGACTAGCGGGAGCATGCCTTCTGGGTACAATGAGCAGTTCTTC
>TRBJ2-3|many|NA|TRBV28
CASSLLGPTDTQYF
TGTGCCAGCAGCTTACTGGGCCCCACAGATACGCAGTATTTT
>TRBJ2-3|few|TRBD2|TRBV27
CASRSAGGHPSTDTQYF
TGTGCCAGCAGATCAGCGGGAGGACATCCTAGCACAGATACGCAGTATTTT
>TRBJ2-1|NA|NA|TRBV4-2
CASSQAFNGTYNEQFF
TGTGCCAGCAGCCAAGCTTTTAATGGCACCTACAATGAGCAGTTCTTC
>TRBJ2-7|many|NA|TRBV28
CASSLLTGTPNEQYF
TGTGCCAGCAGTTTGTTAACCGGGACCCCCAACGAGCAGTACTTC
>TRBJ2-7|many|NA|TRBV5-1
CASSLGQIYEQYF
TGCGCCAGCAGCTTGGGCCAGATCTACGAGCAGTACTTC
>TRBJ2-1|many|NA|TRBV6-5
CASSFTLGTGEQFF
TGTGCCAGCAGTTTCACTTTGGGCACGGGTGAGCAGTTCTTC
>TRBJ2-7|many|NA|TRBV28
CASSPWGGSSYEQYF
TGTGCCAGCAGTCCCTGGGGAGGTAGCTCCTACGAGCAGTACTTC
>TRBJ2-1|many|TRBD2|TRBV18
CASSPGAGGNNEQFF
TGTGCCAGCTCACCTGGAGCGGGAGGCAACAATGAGCAGTTCTTC
>TRBJ2-3|many|NA|TRBV7-9
CASSLIGGDLTDTQYF
TGTGCCAGCAGCTTAATTGGGGGAGACCTCACAGATACGCAGTATTTT
>TRBJ2-5|NA|NA|TRBV7-9
CASSPPTHQETQYF
TGTGCCAGCAGCCCGCCCACGCACCAAGAGACCCAGTACTTC
>TRBJ2-5|many|NA|TRBV12-3/TRBV12-4
CASSFAGGNKETQYF
TGTGCCAGCAGTTTTGCAGGAGGTAACAAAGAGACCCAGTACTTC
>TRBJ1-3|few|NA|TRBV6-1
CASSPTGNGSGNTIYF
TGTGCCAGCAGTCCTACAGGGAACGGCTCTGGAAACACCATATATTTT
>TRBJ2-5|NA|TRBD1|TRBV29-1
CSVRTGIGLETQYF
TGCAGCGTTCGGACAGGGATAGGATTAGAGACCCAGTACTTC
>TRBJ2-2|many|TRBD1|TRBV5-5
CASSPGTVLSGELFF
TGTGCCAGCAGCCCAGGGACAGTCCTCTCCGGGGAGCTGTTTTTT
>TRBJ2-1|many|NA|TRBV7-2
CASSLNFDDEQFF
TGTGCCAGCAGCTTAAACTTTGACGATGAGCAGTTCTTC
>TRBJ2-3|few|TRBD1|TRBV19
CASSRQGGISSDTQYF
TGTGCCAGTAGTAGACAGGGGGGAATTTCATCGGATACGCAGTATTTT
>TRBJ2-7|NA|TRBD1|TRBV10-3
CAISGTGADYEQYF
TGTGCCATCAGTGGTACAGGGGCGGATTACGAGCAGTACTTC